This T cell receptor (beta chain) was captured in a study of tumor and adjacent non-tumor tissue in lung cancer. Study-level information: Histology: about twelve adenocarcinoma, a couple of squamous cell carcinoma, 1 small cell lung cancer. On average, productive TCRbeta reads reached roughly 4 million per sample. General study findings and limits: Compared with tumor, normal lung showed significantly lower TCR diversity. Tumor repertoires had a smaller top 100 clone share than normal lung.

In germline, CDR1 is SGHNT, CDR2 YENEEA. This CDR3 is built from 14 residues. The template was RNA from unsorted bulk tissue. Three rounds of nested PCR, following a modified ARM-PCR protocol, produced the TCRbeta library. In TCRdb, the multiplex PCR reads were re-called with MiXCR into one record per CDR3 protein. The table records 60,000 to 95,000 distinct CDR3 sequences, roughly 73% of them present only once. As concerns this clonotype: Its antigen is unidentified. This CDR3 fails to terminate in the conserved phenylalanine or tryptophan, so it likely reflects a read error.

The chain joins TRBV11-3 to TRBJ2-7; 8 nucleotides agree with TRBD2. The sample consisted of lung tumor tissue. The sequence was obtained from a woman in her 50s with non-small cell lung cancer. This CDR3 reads CVSSLSGISHEQYL. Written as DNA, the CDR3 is TGTGTCAGCAGCCTTAGCGGGATAAGCCACGAGCAGTACTTA.